The 3 T cell receptor beta chains reported below all come from one sample, sequenced in a study of T-cell reconstitution after alpha-beta-depleted transplantation in children. Unique molecular identifiers were incorporated during preparation of the TCRbeta library. TCRdb recomputed calls from the PCR reads with MiXCR, one row per CDR3 protein. Altogether approximately 980,000 distinct CDR3 sequences are present, around 30% being singletons, with the ten largest covering over 25%. The specimen comprised PBMCs, mostly from graft donor cells, sampled 360 days after TCRalphabeta/CD19-depleted stem cell transplant. The receptors derive from a boy under three years old who had a stem cell transplant for SCID, so the T cells may come from the graft donor.

The chain recombines TRBV7-9 with TRBJ2-5; 9 bases match TRBD1. CDR1 and CDR2 from the germline V gene are SEHNR and FQNEAQ (reference sequence). The CDR3 has 15 amino acids. The V segment lost 5 bases and the J segment 2 bases; nucleotides outside the gene matches: 6. The CDR3 here is CASSAGDREQETQYF. The CDR3 DNA sequence: TGTGCCAGCAGCGCCGGGGACAGGGAGCAAGAGACCCAGTACTTC.

The chain carries TRBV20-1 and TRBJ2-7; D may be TRBD1 or TRBD2 (5 bases each). CDR1 DFQATT and CDR2 SNEGSKA come from the germline V gene (reference sequence). The CDR3 has 14 amino acids. The V end lost 6 bases, the J end lost 0 bases, and 15 bases lay between the germline ends. DNA of the CDR3: TGCAGTGCGAAGGGGACGGCGAGCTCCTACGAGCAGTACTTC. Translated: CSAKGTASSYEQYF.

This chain uses TRBV28 with TRBJ2-5, with no clear D. Per germline, CDR1 MDHEN and CDR2 SYDVKM. CDR3 length: 16 residues. V lost 4 bases to trimming and J lost 5 bases, with 20 bases between them. The CDR3 DNA sequence: TGTGCCAGCAGTTCCTTTGAACTAACCGGTTCGGAGACCCAGTACTTC. Encoded protein: CASSSFELTGSETQYF.